This entry is about one T cell receptor (beta chain). Method: immunoSEQ multiplex PCR; TCRdb's copy keeps in-frame clones and lacks some. The table shows millions of clones, with approximately 95% occurring only once. The data were taken from a study of shared clonotypes between healthy human individuals. Germline V gene sequence: CDR1 SGDLS, CDR2 YYNGEE. With 0 bases removed from V and 3 bases from J, the gap between germline ends came to 12 bases. This CDR3 has 15 amino acids. The chain carries TRBV9 and TRBJ1-2; D is unclear. The clonotype originates from a man aged 18 to 30 in good health. Some clones in this sample may be carry-over from other donors' samples. The sample taken for sequencing was naive CD4+ T cells from PBMCs. Noted subset: CD45RA+ positively selected. This CDR3 reads CASSVGRGSDYGYTF. For the CDR3, the DNA is TGTGCCAGCAGCGTAGGACGGGGTTCGGACTATGGCTACACCTTC.